The clone carrying this T cell receptor (beta chain) was seen only a few times. This specimen comes from a study of blood T cell repertoires in COVID-19. About the research overall: Sites in the United States, Italy and Spain provided acute and convalescent COVID-19 samples. Sample material is recorded as cDNA or gDNA derived from T cells, B-cell-depleted T cells, or PBMCs.

As originally analysed: Reference gene primer amplification gave nucleated cell count estimates. Assay: immunoSEQ multiplex PCR; the TCRdb copy retains only in-frame clones and omits some. That table is the source of V, J and clone size, and D and trimming were worked out from the DNA. The sample yields about 200,000 clones, approximately 85% seen once. Trimming left V 1 base short and J 10 bases short, with 9 bases between. From germline, CDR1 is KGHDR and CDR2 SFDVKD. This CDR3 comprises 12 residues. The clonotype was recovered from an elderly woman with acute or convalescent COVID-19. Sequences were obtained from peripheral blood. The genes are TRBV24-1 and TRBJ1-1; D call uncertain. Here the CDR3 reads CATSDFRGRAFF. CDR3 in DNA: TGTGCCACCAGTGATTTTCGAGGGAGAGCTTTCTTT.